Shown below are 11 T cell receptor beta chains from a single sample sequenced in a study of T cell repertoires in cytomegalovirus infection. Antigens for these TCRs are unknown. Via MiXCR, TCRdb re-called the reads, giving one row per CDR3 protein. Of about 770,000 distinct CDR3 sequences detected, 25% to 30% appear once; the ten largest clones hold around 14%. The sample here was cultured CD8+ T cells from PBMCs, taken from culture after CMV antigen stimulation. The receptors derive from a human donor in good health (CMV status not recorded). Some clones in this sample may be carry-over from other donors' samples.

Remarks on this clonotype: Given a much more abundant clone one base away, this may be a read error. The chain has TRBV7-9 and TRBJ2-3; D gene uncertain. V shed 0 bases and J shed 2 bases, with 9 bases lying between them. The CDR3 extends over 15 amino acids. Germline V gene data show CDR1 as SEHNR and CDR2 as FQNEAQ (reference sequence). The CDR3 DNA reads as TGTGCCAGCAGCTTAGCAGTGGGCCACACAGATACGCAGTATTTT. Translation gives CASSLAVGHTDTQYF.

In this sample, this clonotype turned up a few times. The chain combines TRBV20-1 with TRBJ2-2, with unresolved D. This CDR3 spans 13 amino acids. Per germline, CDR1 DFQATT and CDR2 SNEGSKA (reference sequence). Trimming shortened V by 2 bases and J by 3 bases, and 7 bases separated the two germline ends. The CDR3 nucleotides read TGCAGTGCTAGAAGGGCTGACACCGGGGAGCTGTTTTTT. Residues: CSARRADTGELFF.

This clonotype was counted between two and nine times. The genes are TRBV27 and TRBJ2-5; the match to TRBD2 covers 16 bases. The CDR3 is made up of 19 amino acids. V gave up 5 bases and J gave up 5 bases; unmatched junction bases: 14. Germline V lookup: CDR1 MNHEY, CDR2 SMNVEV (reference sequence). The CDR3 bases are TGTGCCAGCAGTCCATCCCCGGGACTAGCGGGGGGGCCTTTCGAGACCCAGTACTTC. It specifies CASSPSPGLAGGPFETQYF.

In this sample, this clonotype turned up a few times. The chain carries TRBV7-9 and TRBJ1-4; 8 bases are shared with TRBD1. CDR3 length equals 16 residues. J was trimmed by 6 bases and V by 5 bases; bases with no gene match: 11. Germline values: CDR1 SEHNR, CDR2 FQNEAQ (reference sequence). The CDR3 DNA reads as TGTGCCAGCAGCCCGGACAGGGTCCCGTCGGATGAAAAACTGTTTTTT. This sequence encodes CASSPDRVPSDEKLFF. Full variable domain (missing parts from reference TRBV7-9 and TRBJ1-4): DTGVSQNPRHKITKRGQNVTFRCDPISEHNRLYWYRQTLGQGPEFLTYFQNEAQLEKSRLLSDRFSAERPKGSFSTLEIQRTEQGDSAMYLCASSPDRVPSDEKLFFGSGTQLSVL.

In this sample, this clonotype turned up many times. V and J are TRBV7-6 and TRBJ2-7; no reliable D call. The CDR3 extends over 12 amino acids. Germline V gene data show CDR1 as SGHVS and CDR2 as FNYEAQ. Between the trimmed V and J ends, which lost 4 bases and 5 bases, there was a span of 9 bases. The CDR3 DNA reads TGTGCCAGCAGCTCCCTTATGAACGAGCAGTACTTC. Its protein is CASSSLMNEQYF.

The genes are TRBV19 and TRBJ2-3, with TRBD1 as a possible D gene (5 bases). Germline values: CDR1 LNHDA, CDR2 SQIVND (reference sequence). The V gene lost 3 bases and the J gene lost 5 bases, with 9 bases spanning the gap. The CDR3 contains 13 residues. The CDR3 loop reads CASSILTGDTQYF. The CDR3 nucleotides read TGTGCCAGTAGTATTCTAACAGGAGATACGCAGTATTTT.

This clonotype turned up a few times. The chain couples TRBV5-1 to TRBJ1-1, with D unresolved. This CDR3 has 13 amino acids. V lost 5 bases to trimming and J lost 2 bases, with 10 bases between them. Germline-derived CDR1 and CDR2 are SGHRS and YFSETQ. The CDR3 DNA reads as TGCGCCAGCAGACCAGGTTACAACACTGAAGCTTTCTTT. It translates to CASRPGYNTEAFF.

CDR3 loop: CASRDLRYPYEQYV. The CDR3 nucleotides read TGTGCCAGCAGAGACCTCAGGTACCCCTACGAGCAGTACGTC. J is TRBJ2-7 and V is TRBV6-1; no reliable D call. The CDR3 is 14 residues long. Trimming pared 6 bases from V and 2 bases from J, leaving 14 bases between. Germline CDR1 is MNHNS and CDR2 is SASEGT.

The chain links TRBV7-9 to TRBJ2-3; TRBD2 agrees at 9 bases. The germline V gene has CDR1 SEHNR and CDR2 FQNEAQ (reference sequence). The CDR3 consists of 19 residues. Losses at the gene ends were 5 bases for V and 2 bases for J; bases not matched to a gene: 17. CDR3 bases: TGTGCCAGCAGCGGGCGGCAGCGGGGGGACCCAGTTTCCACAGATACGCAGTATTTT. Encoded protein: CASSGRQRGDPVSTDTQYF. The complete variable domain, with remaining parts taken from reference TRBV7-9 and TRBJ2-3, reads DTGVSQNPRHKITKRGQNVTFRCDPISEHNRLYWYRQTLGQGPEFLTYFQNEAQLEKSRLLSDRFSAERPKGSFSTLEIQRTEQGDSAMYLCASSGRQRGDPVSTDTQYFGPGTRLTVL.

J is TRBJ1-1 and V is TRBV7-2; TRBD1 matches at 9 bases. CDR3 length equals 14 residues. Germline loops: CDR1 SGHTA, CDR2 FQGNSA. J was trimmed by 7 bases and V by 4 bases; bases with no gene match: 7. DNA of the CDR3: TGTGCCAGCAGCTGGTGGACAGGGGATAATGAAGCTTTCTTT. This codes for CASSWWTGDNEAFF.

V usage is TRBV6-1 and J usage is TRBJ2-7; D remains unclear. The CDR3 contains 13 residues. V was trimmed by 5 bases and J by 3 bases, leaving 11 bases between them. The germline V gene encodes CDR1 MNHNS and CDR2 SASEGT. CDR3 sequence: CASSPRTVYEQYV. Here the CDR3 DNA reads TGTGCCAGCAGTCCTCGGACGGTCTACGAGCAGTACGTC.